The entry below describes one T cell receptor beta chain. The entry originates in a study of cytomegalovirus exposure and HLA in healthy donors. PCR employed 60 Vbeta and 13 Jbeta primers. Only in-frame clones appear in the TCRdb table, and some are missing; sequencing was by immunoSEQ multiplex PCR. The sample carries roughly 200,000 clones, roughly 9.4% recorded once. The CDR3 sequence is 13 residues long. The trim removed 2 bases at V and 7 bases at J, leaving 3 bases unmatched. Germline assignment: CDR1 KGHSH and CDR2 LQKENI. The rearrangement links TRBV18 to TRBJ1-1, with 8 bases that match TRBD1. This TCR was sampled from a woman in her thirties in good health and CMV-seropositive. The sample was PBMCs. The CDR3 DNA reads as TGTGCCAGCTCACCAATTGACAGGGGTGAAGCTTTCTTT. Encoded protein: CASSPIDRGEAFF.